The source of this T cell receptor beta chain is a study of PD-L1 blockade in urothelial cancer. Overall study: Analyses used blood from 3 weeks (second dose) and 6 weeks after treatment start. Median blood clonality was about 0.081, with tens of thousands of unique TCRs. Study results and caveats: TCR clonality was measured in pretreatment peripheral blood. Clonality below the median predicted better survival.

The sample's time point: peripheral blood 6 weeks after treatment start. Per patient, between 1 and 8 samples were collected at pretreatment and on-treatment time points. A note on this clone: Its antigen is not known.

Libraries were prepared by immunoSEQ multiplex PCR; TCRdb keeps only in-frame clonotypes and omits some of them. The table lists some 39,000 clones, around 84% of them singletons. This TCR derives from a man in his sixties or seventies with urothelial cancer. This specimen consisted of PBMCs, obtained around atezolizumab (anti-PD-L1) treatment.

DNA for the CDR3: TGCGCCAGCAGCTTTCGACTAGTTGACGGTGAGCAGTTCTTC. Encoded protein: CASSFRLVDGEQFF. The gene calls are TRBV5-1 and TRBJ2-1; tentatively, D is TRBD2 (6 bases). V was clipped by 2 bases and J by 9 bases, with 15 bases between them. This CDR3 region has 14 residues. Germline lookup yields CDR1 SGHRS and CDR2 YFSETQ.